A single sample gave rise to the 7 T cell receptor beta chains below, sequenced in a study of CD8 T cells in Susac syndrome. Reverse transcription used roughly 0.5 to 1 ug RNA and random hexamers. TCRdb reprocessed the immunoSEQ multiplex PCR reads with MiXCR, giving one entry per CDR3 protein. The sample includes 90,000 to 150,000 distinct CDR3 sequences, less than 95% of them seen just once. The source material was CD8+ T cells from PBMCs. The receptors stem from a human donor in good health.

The chain links TRBV18 to TRBJ2-5; 8 bases fit TRBD2. CDR3 length: 15 residues. V lost 3 bases, J lost 3 bases, and 6 bases stayed unmatched. Germline V gives CDR1 KGHSH, CDR2 LQKENI. CDR3 sequence reads: CASSPVGLAEETQYF. The CDR3 region has the DNA TGTGCCAGCTCACCCGTTGGACTAGCAGAAGAGACCCAGTACTTC.

The chain combines TRBV29-1 with TRBJ1-2; the D is unclear. The CDR3 length is 17 residues. The V gene's germline CDR1 is SQVTM and CDR2 ANQGSEA. V was pared by 4 bases and J by 2 bases, with 23 bases between. CDR3 residues: CSVVPVAGVGENYGYTF. In nucleotides, the CDR3 is TGCAGCGTTGTCCCGGTTGCCGGGGTTGGGGAAAACTATGGCTACACCTTC.

The V gene is TRBV7-8, the J gene TRBJ2-1; 11 positions agree with TRBD2. V dropped 6 bases and J dropped 6; count of bases not matched to a gene: 16. The CDR3 length is 18 residues. Germline assignment: CDR1 SGHVS and CDR2 FQNEAQ. CDR3 DNA sequence: TGTGCCAGCAGGCCGGGACGTCCTAGCGGGAGGCGGGGCAATGAGCAGTTCTTC. Translated, it gives CASRPGRPSGRRGNEQFF.

The chain recombines TRBV19 with TRBJ1-2; 7 bases are a match to TRBD1. This CDR3 has 14 residues. The germline V gene has CDR1 LNHDA and CDR2 SQIVND (reference sequence). V trimming: 5 bases; J trimming: 2 bases; junction bases outside the gene matches: 5. As DNA, the CDR3 is TGTGCCAGTAGTGCAGGACAGGCCAACTATGGCTACACCTTC. It translates to CASSAGQANYGYTF.

This clonotype occurred a few times. The chain recombines TRBV19 with TRBJ1-1; TRBD1 is a possible D gene (6 bases). V was shortened by 5 bases and J by 5 bases, with 12 bases between the two germline ends. The CDR3 runs to 13 residues. CDR1 is LNHDA, CDR2 SQIVND, per germline (reference sequence). CDR3 coding DNA: TGTGCCAGTAGTCAGACCAGGGGAACTGAAGCTTTCTTT. Translated: CASSQTRGTEAFF.

The rearrangement uses TRBV10-3 and TRBJ2-2; tentative D call: TRBD1 (5 bases). Trimming stripped 4 bases from V and 8 bases from J, with 17 bases between. Germline loops: CDR1 ENHRY, CDR2 SYGVKD. The CDR3 loop spans 15 amino acids. CDR3: CAISGQTQLRGELFF. CDR3 DNA: TGTGCCATCAGTGGACAGACTCAGCTCCGGGGGGAGCTGTTTTTT.

The V gene is TRBV20-1, the J gene TRBJ2-7; D is perhaps TRBD1 or TRBD2 (6 bases each). In germline, CDR1 is DFQATT, CDR2 SNEGSKA (reference sequence). The CDR3 spans 11 residues. The germline V and J ends were trimmed by 6 bases and 6 bases, with 12 bases remaining between them. CDR3 sequence (DNA): TGCAGTGCGACGGAGGGGGGCGAGCAGTACTTC. It specifies CSATEGGEQYF.